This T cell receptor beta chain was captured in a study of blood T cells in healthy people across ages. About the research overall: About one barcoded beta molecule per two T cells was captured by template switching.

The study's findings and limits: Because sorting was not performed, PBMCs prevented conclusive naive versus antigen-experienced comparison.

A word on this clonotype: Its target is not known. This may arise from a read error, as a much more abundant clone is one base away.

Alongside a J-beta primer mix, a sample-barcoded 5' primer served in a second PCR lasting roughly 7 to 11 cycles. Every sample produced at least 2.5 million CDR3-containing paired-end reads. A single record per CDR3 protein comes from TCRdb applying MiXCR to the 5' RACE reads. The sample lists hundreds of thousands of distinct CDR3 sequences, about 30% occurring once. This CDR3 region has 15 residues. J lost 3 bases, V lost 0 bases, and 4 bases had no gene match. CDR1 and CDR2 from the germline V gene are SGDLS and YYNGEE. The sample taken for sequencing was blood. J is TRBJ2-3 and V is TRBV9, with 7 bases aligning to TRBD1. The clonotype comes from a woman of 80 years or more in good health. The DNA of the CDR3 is TGTGCCAGCAGCGTAGGACAGGGAAGGACAGATACGCAGTATTTT. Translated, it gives CASSVGQGRTDTQYF.